These 27 T cell receptor beta chains were sequenced from one sample in a study of blood T cell repertoires in COVID-19. Repertoires were generated with immunoSEQ multiplex PCR, while TCRdb's copy carries only in-frame clones and drops some. This sample has a few hundred thousand clones, with around 90% found just once. The sequencing sample was made of peripheral blood. These TCRs come from a human donor in a cohort sampled during active COVID-19.

The chain joins TRBV6-5 to TRBJ2-4; a weak D match, TRBD2 (5 bases). The germline gives CDR1 MNHEY, CDR2 SVGAGI. V was cut by 0 bases and J by 12 bases, with 18 bases left in between. The CDR3 runs 15 residues. Here the CDR3 reads CASSYSGSGNGRQYF. Here the CDR3 DNA reads TGTGCCAGCAGTTACTCTGGGAGCGGCAATGGACGTCAGTACTTC.

The V call is TRBV27, the J call TRBJ2-3; 8 bases are a match to TRBD2. V was clipped by 4 bases and J by 3 bases; unmatched bases: 12. CDR3 length equals 17 residues. CDR1 is MNHEY, CDR2 SMNVEV, per germline (reference sequence). The DNA of the CDR3 is TGTGCCAGCAGTTCCCCCTACTATCGGGGGGGGACAGATACGCAGTATTTT. This gives the protein CASSSPYYRGGTDTQYF.

The chain has TRBV24-1 and TRBJ2-1; a possible D gene is TRBD1 (5 bases). V gave up 4 bases and J gave up 11 bases, with 11 bases separating them. Germline V gene lookup returns CDR1 KGHDR and CDR2 SFDVKD. The CDR3 has 12 residues. CDR3: CATSDFGHQQFF. The CDR3 coding sequence is TGTGCCACCAGTGACTTTGGACATCAGCAGTTCTTC.

The rearrangement joins TRBV10-3 to TRBJ2-7; 8 bases agree with TRBD1. This CDR3 contains 15 residues. V shed 9 bases and J 2 bases; nucleotides not matched to a gene: 12. The V gene's germline CDR1 is ENHRY and CDR2 SYGVKD. The CDR3 loop is CAIRRDRTTTYEQYF. CDR3 nucleotide sequence: TGTGCCATACGGCGGGACAGGACTACTACCTACGAGCAGTACTTC.

This clone was found a few times. The chain combines TRBV5-1 with TRBJ2-3; 10 bases align to TRBD2. Germline V lookup: CDR1 SGHRS, CDR2 YFSETQ. V trimming: 5 bases; J trimming: 5 bases; junction bases outside the gene matches: 17. The CDR3 has 18 amino acids. The CDR3 nucleotides are TGCGCCAGCAGACGACTAAGGACTAGCGGACCCCAAGGAGATACGCAGTATTTT. Amino acids: CASRRLRTSGPQGDTQYF.

The J gene is TRBJ2-2, the V gene TRBV10-3; a possible D gene is TRBD1 (6 bases). Trimming removed 7 bases at V and 0 bases at J, with 9 bases between. In germline, CDR1 is ENHRY, CDR2 SYGVKD. The CDR3 has 14 residues. CDR3 coding DNA: TGTGCCATCACCAGGACAGCGAACACCGGGGAGCTGTTTTTT. Its protein product is CAITRTANTGELFF.

V and J are TRBV4-1 and TRBJ2-7, with D tentatively TRBD2 (6 bases). Germline-derived CDR1 and CDR2 are MGHRA and YSYEKL. V shed 4 bases and J shed 2 bases, with 15 bases lying between them. This CDR3 spans 15 amino acids. Here the CDR3 reads CASSPPGGSAYEQYF. CDR3 DNA sequence: TGCGCCAGCAGCCCCCCTGGGGGGTCCGCCTACGAGCAGTACTTC.

V and J are TRBV30 and TRBJ1-3; D perhaps matches TRBD1 (5 bases). The CDR3 has 14 residues. Germline V gene lookup returns CDR1 GTSNPN and CDR2 SVGIG (reference sequence). The V and J ends lost 4 bases and 1 base respectively, with 11 bases between them. Written as DNA, the CDR3 is TGTGCCTGGACCAGACAGTTATCTGGAAACACCATATATTTT. It is translated as CAWTRQLSGNTIYF.

This rearrangement joins TRBV12-3 or TRBV12-4 to TRBJ1-1; D not resolved. Trimming left V 8 bases short and J 4 bases short, with 14 bases between. The CDR3 has 13 amino acids. This chain's CDR3 is CASAGPGVTEAFF. For the CDR3, the DNA is TGTGCCAGCGCGGGCCCCGGGGTCACTGAAGCTTTCTTT.

The rearrangement joins TRBV18 to TRBJ2-7; 14 bases agree with TRBD2. Germline V gene sequence: CDR1 KGHSH, CDR2 LQKENI. V lost 3 bases and J lost 2; bases outside the gene matches: 0. CDR3 length: 15 amino acids. The CDR3, as DNA: TGTGCCAGCTCACCGGGACTAGCGGGAGCCTACGAGCAGTACTTC. It is translated as CASSPGLAGAYEQYF. Variable domain in full (rest from reference TRBV18 and TRBJ2-7): NAGVMQNPRHLVRRRGQEARLRCSPMKGHSHVYWYRQLPEEGLKFMVYLQKENIIDESGMPKERFSAEFPKEGPSILRIQQVVRGDSAAYFCASSPGLAGAYEQYFGPGTRLTVT.

The V and J genes are TRBV30 and TRBJ1-5, with D tentatively TRBD1 (6 bases). The germline CDR1 and CDR2 sequences are GTSNPN and SVGIG (reference sequence). V was pared by 0 bases and J by 7 bases, with 13 bases between. This CDR3 is built from 14 residues. CDR3: CAWSVATGYQPQHF. CDR3 sequence (DNA): TGTGCCTGGAGTGTAGCTACAGGGTACCAGCCCCAGCATTTT.

For the CDR3, the DNA is TGTGCCAGCAGCTTACCCCGGGACTTGCAGTTCTTC. Amino acid sequence: CASSLPRDLQFF. The chain employs TRBV11-2 and TRBJ2-1; D possibly corresponds to TRBD2 (6 bases). V dropped 2 bases and J dropped 12 bases, with 11 bases sitting between them. Looked up from germline, CDR1 is SGHAT and CDR2 is FQNNGV. The CDR3 contains 12 residues.

The chain combines TRBV5-1 with TRBJ1-1; 8 bases match TRBD1. The germline CDR1 and CDR2 sequences are SGHRS and YFSETQ. CDR3 size: 15 residues. The V segment lost 3 bases and the J segment 2 bases; nucleotides outside the gene matches: 6. CDR3 loop: CASSYLDRGNTEAFF. CDR3 bases: TGCGCCAGCAGCTATCTTGACAGGGGTAACACTGAAGCTTTCTTT.

The chain recombines TRBV6-2 or TRBV6-3 with TRBJ2-1, with TRBD2 matching 10 bases. This CDR3 is 19 amino acids long. Germline V CDR1 and CDR2: MNHEY, SVGEGT. V shed 4 bases, J shed 0 bases, and the junction held 12 bases outside the gene matches. The CDR3 DNA follows: TGTGCCAGCAGTTCGCAGACTAGCGGGCCTCTTAGCTCCTACAATGAGCAGTTCTTC. Its protein product is CASSSQTSGPLSSYNEQFF.

The chain employs TRBV30 and TRBJ2-1, with 9 bases that match TRBD1. V lost 2 bases to trimming and J lost 8 bases; unmatched junction nucleotides: 4. This CDR3 has 13 amino acids. The germline CDR1 and CDR2 sequences are GTSNPN and SVGIG (reference sequence). CDR3 sequence: CAWSKGQGHEQFF. The CDR3 nucleotides are TGTGCCTGGAGTAAGGGACAGGGCCATGAGCAGTTCTTC.

This clone was detected only a few times. The chain combines TRBV5-4 with TRBJ2-7; 7 nucleotides agree with TRBD2. V lost 4 bases, J lost 2 bases, and 6 bases stayed unmatched. Germline loops: CDR1 SGHNT, CDR2 YYREEE (reference sequence). This CDR3 contains 14 residues. The CDR3 DNA is TGTGCCAGCAGCCAGCGGGACCGAACCTACGAGCAGTACTTC. It specifies CASSQRDRTYEQYF.

V usage is TRBV14 and J usage is TRBJ1-3, with unresolved D. Trimming cost V 5 bases and J 1 base, with 9 bases left between them. Per germline, CDR1 SGHDN and CDR2 FVKESK. The CDR3 totals 14 residues. For the CDR3, the DNA is TGTGCCAGCAGCTCCCGCCGGTCTGGAAACACCATATATTTT. It codes for CASSSRRSGNTIYF.

The chain is built from TRBV2 and TRBJ1-4; D perhaps matches TRBD1 (6 bases). V was trimmed by 6 bases and J by 6 bases, leaving 17 bases between them. CDR1 is SNHLY, CDR2 FYNNEI, per germline. CDR3 length: 15 residues. CDR3 sequence (DNA): TGTGCCAGCAGCGACCCGAGGACAGCTGATGAAAAACTGTTTTTT. This gives the protein CASSDPRTADEKLFF.

The chain combines TRBV29-1 with TRBJ2-3; possible D gene TRBD1, 6 bases. Trimming cost V 8 bases and J 2 bases, with 17 bases left between them. The CDR3 runs 14 residues. From germline, CDR1 is SQVTM and CDR2 ANQGSEA. The CDR3 DNA reads as TGCAGCACTGGGGTAGGGGGTGTCACAGATACGCAGTATTTT. Translated: CSTGVGGVTDTQYF.

V usage is TRBV7-9 and J usage is TRBJ1-6, with D unresolved. Trimming left V 5 bases short and J 10 bases short, with 18 bases between. From germline, CDR1 is SEHNR and CDR2 FQNEAQ (reference sequence). The CDR3 totals 15 residues. The CDR3 reads CASSPGSFADSPLHF. The CDR3 DNA is TGTGCCAGCAGCCCCGGGAGCTTCGCGGACTCACCCCTCCACTTT.

The CDR3 loop is CASSQVAGVGTEAFF. DNA of the CDR3: TGTGCCAGCAGCCAAGTCGCAGGGGTAGGCACTGAAGCTTTCTTT. This chain links TRBV14 with TRBJ1-1, with a weak D call TRBD1 (6 bases). V gave up 1 base and J gave up 4 bases, with 13 bases separating them. Per the germline V gene, CDR1 is SGHDN and CDR2 is FVKESK. This CDR3 contains 15 residues.

The chain recombines TRBV6-5 with TRBJ2-5; D may be TRBD2 (6 bases). Trimming stripped 5 bases from V and 4 bases from J, with 8 bases between. The germline gives CDR1 MNHEY, CDR2 SVGAGI. The CDR3 length is 12 residues. The DNA of the CDR3 is TGTGCCAGCAGTCGGAGGGGAGAGACCCAGTACTTC. It translates to CASSRRGETQYF.

This clone appeared a single time. The chain couples TRBV19 to TRBJ2-2; D gene uncertain. V was shortened by 5 bases and J by 0 bases, with 4 bases between the two germline ends. This CDR3 comprises 13 residues. Germline values: CDR1 LNHDA, CDR2 SQIVND (reference sequence). In nucleotides, the CDR3 is TGTGCCAGTAGTGACACGAACACCGGGGAGCTGTTTTTT. Encoded protein: CASSDTNTGELFF.

The chain combines TRBV10-3 with TRBJ2-1, with 11 bases lining up with TRBD2. CDR1 and CDR2 (germline): ENHRY, SYGVKD. J gave up 0 bases and V 6 bases, and 4 bases lay outside the gene matches. The length of the CDR3 is 16 residues. The CDR3 loop is CAISPGTSGSYNEQFF. CDR3 in DNA: TGTGCCATCAGCCCGGGGACTAGCGGCTCCTACAATGAGCAGTTCTTC.

The chain is built from TRBV6-6 and TRBJ2-3, with TRBD2 as a possible D gene (7 bases). Trimming stripped 7 bases from V and 2 bases from J, with 10 bases between. Germline values: CDR1 MNHNY, CDR2 SVGAGI (reference sequence). The CDR3 is 13 amino acids. CDR3 amino acids: CASTGGYTDTQYF. DNA of the CDR3: TGTGCCAGCACGGGGGGCTACACAGATACGCAGTATTTT.

The genes are TRBV4-1 and TRBJ1-2; D remains unclear. This CDR3 has 18 amino acids. Germline V gives CDR1 MGHRA, CDR2 YSYEKL. Trimming removed 1 base at V and 8 bases at J, with 26 bases between. The CDR3 DNA is TGCGCCAGCAGCCAAGTCCCTGGCTACGGATCCTCGGGGTCAGGCTACACCTTC. Its protein product is CASSQVPGYGSSGSGYTF.

This clone was detected only a few times. The chain uses TRBV11-2 and TRBJ1-1; 9 bases are shared with TRBD1. Germline-derived CDR1 and CDR2 are SGHAT and FQNNGV. The CDR3 is made up of 15 amino acids. Trimming took 1 base from V and 2 from J; bases not matched to a gene: 2. The CDR3 DNA reads as TGTGCCAGCAGCTTAGGGACAGGGGATAACACTGAAGCTTTCTTT. Its protein product is CASSLGTGDNTEAFF.